Listed here is a single TCR beta chain. Authors' processing steps: Cell counts per sample came from amplifying reference gene primers. This table comes from immunoSEQ multiplex PCR, and its TCRdb copy is limited to in-frame clones, with some not included. V and J calls and clone size follow that table, whereas D and trimming were derived from the DNA. Of approximately 50,000 clones in the sample, around nine tenths were seen once. These data come from a study of blood T cell repertoires in COVID-19. In the study overall: Acute-phase and convalescent COVID-19 samples originated in the United States, Italy and Spain.

The germline V gene encodes CDR1 LGHNA and CDR2 YNFKEQ. The CDR3 runs to 18 residues. V was cut by 0 bases and J by 1 base, with 17 bases left in between. The receptor comes from a man aged 45 to 65 with active COVID-19. The material sequenced was peripheral blood. V usage is TRBV4-2 and J usage is TRBJ2-3; the D gene is possibly TRBD1 (6 bases). The CDR3: CASSQDRRTAFGTDTQYF. In DNA form, the CDR3 reads TGTGCCAGCAGCCAAGATCGCCGGACAGCCTTCGGCACAGATACGCAGTATTTT.